The rows below give T cell receptor beta chains drawn from one sample of a study of T cell responses to AZD1222 COVID-19 vaccine. Sequenced by immunoSEQ multiplex PCR; TCRdb stores in-frame clones only, minus some. The sample lists around 140,000 clones, over 75% occurring once. The sequencing here drew on peripheral blood, taken on day 0 of AZD1222 vaccination. The receptor source for this set is an adult in good health. Both conserved end residues are part of each CDR3. A D gene is named only where the DNA matches it firmly. Clone size is shown for a subset of rows, as once, few, many or a class of expanded clone.

-	-	TRBV9	TRBJ1-1	TGTGCCAGCAGCGTACTCATGAACACTGAAGCTTTCTTT	CASSVLMNTEAFF
-	-	TRBV18	TRBJ1-5	TGTGCCAGCTCACCCGTAACAGGGAATGGCGGTCAGCCCCAGCATTTT	CASSPVTGNGGQPQHF
TRBD1	-	TRBV30	TRBJ2-7	TGTGCCTGGGGAGGACAGGGGGCCTACGAGCAGTACTTC	CAWGGQGAYEQYF
-	-	TRBV7-9	TRBJ1-1	TGTGCCAGCAGCTTAGGGGCGCGGGGGAACACTGAAGCTTTCTTT	CASSLGARGNTEAFF
-	-	TRBV6-5	TRBJ1-1	TGTGCCAGCAGTTACTCCTGGAACACTGAAGCTTTCTTT	CASSYSWNTEAFF
-	-	TRBV6-5	TRBJ1-2	TGTGCCAGCAGTTCGAATTTCGGACGCCGGGGGAGCTACACCTTC	CASSSNFGRRGSYTF
-	-	TRBV5-4	TRBJ1-5	TGTGCCAGCAGCGTGGGACCGAATAGCAATCAGCCCCAGCATTTT	CASSVGPNSNQPQHF
-	-	TRBV6-4	TRBJ2-3	TGTGCCAGCAGTGAGGACGGAAGCACAGATACGCAGTATTTT	CASSEDGSTDTQYF
TRBD1	-	TRBV6-6	TRBJ1-2	TGTGCCAGCAGTCAACAGGGGTTCAGTGGCTACACCTTC	CASSQQGFSGYTF
TRBD1	few	TRBV6-5	TRBJ1-3	TGTGCCAGCGAGACAGCGGGACAGGGAGGAAACACCATATATTTT	CASETAGQGGNTIYF
-	-	TRBV6-6	TRBJ1-1	TGTGCCAGCAGCGAGAACACTGAAGCTTTCTTT	CASSENTEAFF
TRBD1	once	TRBV5-1	TRBJ2-1	TGCGCCAGCGGATACAGGGGGTGGAATGAGCAGTTCTTC	CASGYRGWNEQFF
-	-	TRBV20-1	TRBJ1-1	TGCAGTGCTACCGGGAACACTGAAGCTTTCTTT	CSATGNTEAFF
TRBD2	once	TRBV13	TRBJ2-7	TGTGCCAGCAGACCAAGCGGGAGGGCCTACGAGCAGTACTTC	CASRPSGRAYEQYF
-	-	TRBV19	TRBJ2-5	TGTGCCAGTAGTAGCCGGGACGGAAGACAAGAGACCCAGTACTTC	CASSSRDGRQETQYF
TRBD2	-	TRBV9	TRBJ2-5	TGTGCCAGCAGCGCCCAAGCGGGAACCCCGGGGGAGACCCAGTACTTC	CASSAQAGTPGETQYF
-	-	TRBV21-1	TRBJ1-1	TGTGCCAGCAGCAGAGACAGGGGCTCATTTGGAGCTTTCTTT	CASSRDRGSFGAFF
TRBD2	-	TRBV7-9	TRBJ2-1	TGTGCCAGCAGGGCACCTCCTAGCGGAAAGAACAATGAGCAGTTCTTC	CASRAPPSGKNNEQFF
-	-	TRBV9	TRBJ2-2	TGTGCCAGCAGCCCCTCCTCCCCCGGGGAGCTGTTTTTT	CASSPSSPGELFF
-	-	TRBV2	TRBJ1-2	TGTGCCAGCAGTGAAGTGGGAGGCCAAGCTAACTATGGCTACACCTTC	CASSEVGGQANYGYTF
-	-	TRBV29-1	TRBJ2-7	TGCAGCGTTGAGTCTAGCGAATCCTACGAGCAGTACTTC	CSVESSESYEQYF
TRBD2	-	TRBV7-8	TRBJ2-7	TGTGCCAGCAGCCGGGGGGGGAAGGCGGTTTTTTACGAGCAGTACTTC	CASSRGGKAVFYEQYF